The rows below give T cell receptor beta chains drawn from one sample of a study of blood T cell repertoires in COVID-19. Method: immunoSEQ multiplex PCR; TCRdb's copy keeps in-frame clones and lacks some. The table has roughly 260,000 clones, 70% to 90% seen once. Sequencing was performed on PBMCs or T cells enriched from blood (not recorded which). The receptors were sampled from a woman aged 50 to 60 who had recovered from COVID-19. Both conserved end residues are part of each CDR3. The D gene is left open where the match is weak. Some rows have no size entry. The others give once, few or many, or a class for an expanded clone.

v_call: TRBV12-5; clone_size: NA; j_call: TRBJ2-7; d_call: TRBD1; cdr3_aa: CASGRGQGFTHEQYF; cdr3_nt: TGTGCTAGTGGTAGGGGACAGGGGTTTACCCACGAGCAGTACTTC
v_call: TRBV2; clone_size: NA; j_call: TRBJ2-3; d_call: TRBD2; cdr3_aa: CASSVTSGSSTDTQYF; cdr3_nt: TGTGCCAGCAGTGTCACTAGCGGGAGTTCGACAGATACGCAGTATTTT
v_call: TRBV27; clone_size: NA; j_call: TRBJ1-1; d_call: NA; cdr3_aa: CASRRIGGDTEAFF; cdr3_nt: TGTGCCAGCAGGAGGATTGGGGGGGACACTGAAGCTTTCTTT
v_call: TRBV6-5; clone_size: NA; j_call: TRBJ1-3; d_call: TRBD1; cdr3_aa: CASTMTGGGNTIYF; cdr3_nt: TGTGCCAGCACCATGACAGGGGGCGGAAACACCATATATTTT
v_call: TRBV28; clone_size: NA; j_call: TRBJ2-3; d_call: TRBD2; cdr3_aa: CASTWTSEQGGASTDTQYF; cdr3_nt: TGTGCCAGCACCTGGACTAGCGAACAAGGGGGGGCAAGCACAGATACGCAGTATTTT
v_call: TRBV5-5; clone_size: few; j_call: TRBJ2-7; d_call: NA; cdr3_aa: CASSLDTYEQYF; cdr3_nt: TGTGCCAGCAGCTTGGACACCTACGAGCAGTACTTC
v_call: TRBV5-8; clone_size: NA; j_call: TRBJ1-2; d_call: NA; cdr3_aa: CASSLEPGFDGYTF; cdr3_nt: TGTGCCAGCAGCTTGGAGCCAGGGTTCGATGGCTACACCTTC
v_call: TRBV11-2; clone_size: NA; j_call: TRBJ1-5; d_call: NA; cdr3_aa: CASSLNQPQHF; cdr3_nt: TGTGCCAGCAGCCTTAATCAGCCCCAGCATTTT
v_call: TRBV30; clone_size: NA; j_call: TRBJ1-3; d_call: NA; cdr3_aa: CAWSVGRASSGNTIYF; cdr3_nt: TGTGCCTGGAGTGTAGGCAGGGCGAGCTCTGGAAACACCATATATTTT
v_call: TRBV11-3; clone_size: few; j_call: TRBJ1-1; d_call: NA; cdr3_aa: CASSLGGANTEAFF; cdr3_nt: TGTGCCAGCAGCTTAGGCGGGGCAAACACTGAAGCTTTCTTT
v_call: TRBV27; clone_size: NA; j_call: TRBJ1-5; d_call: NA; cdr3_aa: CASSFLGTANQPQHF; cdr3_nt: TGTGCCAGCAGTTTCCTCGGGACTGCCAATCAGCCCCAGCATTTT
v_call: TRBV13; clone_size: NA; j_call: TRBJ2-1; d_call: NA; cdr3_aa: CASSLGYESEGQFF; cdr3_nt: TGTGCCAGCAGCTTAGGCTACGAGTCCGAGGGGCAGTTCTTC
v_call: TRBV30; clone_size: NA; j_call: TRBJ2-5; d_call: TRBD2; cdr3_aa: CAWSYWASGRETQYF; cdr3_nt: TGTGCCTGGAGTTACTGGGCTAGCGGGAGAGAGACCCAGTACTTC
v_call: TRBV30; clone_size: NA; j_call: TRBJ1-4; d_call: NA; cdr3_aa: CAWSVRGGANEKLFF; cdr3_nt: TGTGCCTGGAGTGTCCGGGGAGGGGCTAATGAAAAACTGTTTTTT
v_call: TRBV19; clone_size: NA; j_call: TRBJ2-7; d_call: TRBD1; cdr3_aa: CASSLRDRASEQYF; cdr3_nt: TGTGCCAGTAGCCTCCGGGACAGGGCTTCCGAGCAGTACTTC
v_call: TRBV14; clone_size: NA; j_call: TRBJ1-1; d_call: NA; cdr3_aa: CASSFSKSTEAFF; cdr3_nt: TGTGCCAGCAGCTTCTCCAAGAGCACTGAAGCTTTCTTT
v_call: TRBV30; clone_size: NA; j_call: TRBJ2-3; d_call: TRBD2; cdr3_aa: CAWSVSRTSGTTDTQYF; cdr3_nt: TGTGCCTGGAGTGTAAGTCGGACTAGCGGGACTACAGATACGCAGTATTTT
v_call: TRBV10-3; clone_size: once; j_call: TRBJ1-5; d_call: NA; cdr3_aa: CAISGTNGEPQHF; cdr3_nt: TGTGCCATCAGTGGAACAAACGGGGAGCCCCAGCATTTT
v_call: TRBV12-5; clone_size: NA; j_call: TRBJ2-7; d_call: NA; cdr3_aa: CASGLSGGRATYEQYF; cdr3_nt: TGTGCTAGTGGTTTGTCAGGAGGGCGGGCCACCTACGAGCAGTACTTC
v_call: TRBV28; clone_size: NA; j_call: TRBJ2-7; d_call: NA; cdr3_aa: CASSLPRAQRPYEQYF; cdr3_nt: TGTGCCAGCAGTTTACCCAGGGCCCAAAGGCCCTACGAGCAGTACTTC
v_call: TRBV19; clone_size: NA; j_call: TRBJ1-2; d_call: TRBD1; cdr3_aa: CASSARDRGALNYGYTF; cdr3_nt: TGTGCCAGTAGTGCCCGGGACAGGGGCGCTTTGAACTATGGCTACACCTTC
v_call: TRBV28; clone_size: once; j_call: TRBJ2-3; d_call: TRBD1; cdr3_aa: CASSEQGSPTDTQYF; cdr3_nt: TGTGCCAGCAGTGAACAGGGGTCCCCCACAGATACGCAGTATTTT
v_call: TRBV5-1; clone_size: once; j_call: TRBJ2-2; d_call: TRBD2; cdr3_aa: CASSLGGLAGVATGELFF; cdr3_nt: TGCGCCAGCAGCTTGGGGGGACTAGCGGGAGTGGCCACCGGGGAGCTGTTTTTT
v_call: TRBV27; clone_size: NA; j_call: TRBJ1-1; d_call: NA; cdr3_aa: CASSFEAPYTEAFF; cdr3_nt: TGTGCCAGCAGTTTTGAGGCGCCGTACACTGAAGCTTTCTTT
v_call: TRBV28; clone_size: once; j_call: TRBJ1-2; d_call: TRBD1; cdr3_aa: CASSLNTGTGGYGYTF; cdr3_nt: TGTGCCAGCAGTCTCAACACCGGGACAGGGGGCTATGGCTACACCTTC
v_call: TRBV7-9; clone_size: NA; j_call: TRBJ2-7; d_call: NA; cdr3_aa: CASSGEPSGGLTYEQYF; cdr3_nt: TGTGCCAGCAGCGGAGAACCGAGCGGTGGACTCACCTACGAGCAGTACTTC
v_call: TRBV2; clone_size: NA; j_call: TRBJ2-7; d_call: TRBD2; cdr3_aa: CASLLALADPYEQYF; cdr3_nt: TGTGCCAGCCTCCTAGCCCTAGCGGATCCCTACGAGCAGTACTTC